A selection of T cell receptor beta chains follows, all from one sample in a study of cytomegalovirus exposure and HLA in healthy donors. Only in-frame clones appear in the TCRdb table, and some are missing; sequencing was by immunoSEQ multiplex PCR. The table records approximately 220,000 clones, 70% to 85% of them present only once. The sample was PBMCs. Receptors originate from a girl aged 2-10 years in good health and CMV-seronegative. Each CDR3 is given without its conserved first and last residue. Expanded clones get a size class; other rows say once, few or many, or leave the size out.

j_gene	abundance	v_gene	CDR3aa
TRBJ1-1	few	TRBV14	ASSQDKAF
TRBJ1-1	-	TRBV5-4	ASSLGQGAPGAEAF
TRBJ2-7	-	TRBV10-2	ASSDWPSGQYEQY
TRBJ1-2	-	TRBV14	ASSHRGINYGYT
TRBJ2-5	-	TRBV25-1	ASSPSVSGRGETQY
TRBJ2-2	-	TRBV5-6	ASSLAGINTGELF
TRBJ2-2	-	TRBV25-1	ASSELIVNTGELF
TRBJ2-7	-	TRBV15	ATSRDPQGVNVYEQY
TRBJ2-5	-	TRBV7-2	ASSLYRLSGGEETQY
TRBJ1-2	-	TRBV19	ASSVNGAGRNYGYT
TRBJ1-1	-	TRBV27	ASRPTGGNTEAF
TRBJ2-1	-	TRBV18	ASSPASPGTSTNEQF
TRBJ1-1	-	TRBV25-1	ASSEYKPPNTEAF
TRBJ1-5	-	TRBV6-1	ASVPTGWGQPQH
TRBJ2-6	-	TRBV19	ASNSGASSGANVLT
TRBJ2-5	-	TRBV7-9	ASSFGETQY
TRBJ1-1	-	TRBV6-1	ASSVRGITYTNTEAF
TRBJ1-2	-	TRBV7-9	ASSPGSQIYGYT
TRBJ1-6	-	TRBV6-1	ASSPAGLGSPLH
TRBJ1-2	few	TRBV18	ASSDNNYGYT
TRBJ1-2	-	TRBV12-5	ASGLVVSVGFYGYT
TRBJ1-1	-	TRBV5-6	ASSLGARGTEAF